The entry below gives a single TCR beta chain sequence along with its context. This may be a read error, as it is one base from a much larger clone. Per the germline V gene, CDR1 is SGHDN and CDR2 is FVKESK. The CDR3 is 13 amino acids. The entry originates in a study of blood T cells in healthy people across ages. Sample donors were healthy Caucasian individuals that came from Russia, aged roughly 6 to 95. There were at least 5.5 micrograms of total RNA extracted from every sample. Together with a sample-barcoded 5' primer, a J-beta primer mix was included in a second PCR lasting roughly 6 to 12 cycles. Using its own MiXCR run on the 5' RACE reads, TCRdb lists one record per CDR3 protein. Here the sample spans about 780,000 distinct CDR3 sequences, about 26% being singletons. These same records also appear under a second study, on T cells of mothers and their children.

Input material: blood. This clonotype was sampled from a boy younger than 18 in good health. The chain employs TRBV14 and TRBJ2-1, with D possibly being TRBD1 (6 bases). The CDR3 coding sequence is TGTGCCAGCCGGGACACCTCCTACAATGCGCAGTTCTTC. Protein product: CASRDTSYNAQFF.